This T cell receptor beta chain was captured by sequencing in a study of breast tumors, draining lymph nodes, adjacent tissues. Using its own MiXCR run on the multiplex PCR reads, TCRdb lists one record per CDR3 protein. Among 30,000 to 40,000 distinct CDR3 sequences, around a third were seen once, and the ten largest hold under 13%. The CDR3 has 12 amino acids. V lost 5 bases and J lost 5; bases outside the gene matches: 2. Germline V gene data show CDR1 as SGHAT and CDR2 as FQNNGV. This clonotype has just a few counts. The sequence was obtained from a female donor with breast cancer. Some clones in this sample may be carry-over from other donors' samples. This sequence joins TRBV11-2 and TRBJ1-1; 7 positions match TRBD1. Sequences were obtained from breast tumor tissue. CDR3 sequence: CASSLTGTEAFF. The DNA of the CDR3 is TGTGCCAGCAGCCTGACAGGGACTGAAGCTTTCTTT.